This TCR beta chain was sequenced for a study of hypomethylating agent response in myelodysplastic syndrome. At the level of the study: Responders were about 6 patients with complete response or hematologic improvement; 4 or 5 were non-responders.

Germline V gene data show CDR1 as GTSNPN and CDR2 as SVGIG (reference sequence). V lost 8 bases to trimming and J lost 0 bases, with 19 bases between them. The CDR3 length is 15 residues. Profiling relied on immunoSEQ multiplex PCR, and the TCRdb table lists in-frame clones only, not all of them. The table includes 5,500 to 8,500 clones, 85% to 90% detected once. This specimen consisted of bone marrow, obtained before or after starting hypomethylating agent treatment for myelodysplastic syndrome (not recorded which). This TCR was sampled from a human donor with myelodysplastic syndrome. The genes are TRBV30 and TRBJ1-1, with TRBD1 as a possible D gene (6 bases). The CDR3 DNA reads as TGTGCCCCAGCGGGGGGCGCTTGTCTGAACACTGAAGCTTTCTTT. It encodes CAPAGGACLNTEAFF.